Below, 9 T cell receptor beta chains from the same sample are listed, as sequenced in a study of control samples from healthy donors and cancer patients. Profiling relied on immunoSEQ multiplex PCR, and the TCRdb table lists in-frame clones only, not all of them. The table has some 65,000 clones, approximately 80% seen once. Sequenced input: PBMCs. These receptors all come from a woman aged 45-65 years with lung cancer.

The V and J genes are TRBV7-2 and TRBJ1-2, with D uncertain. The CDR3 covers 14 residues. The V and J ends lost 4 bases and 4 bases respectively, with 13 bases between them. Germline V gene data show CDR1 as SGHTA and CDR2 as FQGNSA. The CDR3 sequence: CASSSGPTFYGYTF. CDR3 bases: TGTGCCAGCAGCTCTGGACCAACCTTCTATGGCTACACCTTC.

This clone was observed a handful of times. The genes are TRBV2 and TRBJ2-5, with D hard to call. Germline V CDR1 and CDR2: SNHLY, FYNNEI. V shed 5 bases and J shed 3 bases, with 10 bases lying between them. The CDR3 sequence is 13 residues long. The CDR3 DNA reads as TGTGCCAGCAGTATGCGCGCTGAAGAGACCCAGTACTTC. This codes for CASSMRAEETQYF.

This chain joins TRBV9 and TRBJ1-2; D remains ambiguous. Germline lookup yields CDR1 SGDLS and CDR2 YYNGEE. The CDR3 is 15 residues long. V shed 3 bases and J shed 6 bases, with 18 bases lying between them. In DNA, the CDR3 is TGTGCCAGCAGCGCCCCCGGGTCTCCCTTGGATGGCTACACCTTC. Translated, it gives CASSAPGSPLDGYTF.

The chain employs TRBV6-5 and TRBJ1-4, with a weak D call TRBD1 (6 bases). The germline V gene encodes CDR1 MNHEY and CDR2 SVGAGI. V was pared by 6 bases and J by 7 bases, with 15 bases between. CDR3 size: 14 residues. CDR3 sequence: CASSPVTRGEKLFF. The CDR3 DNA is TGTGCCAGCAGCCCCGTGACCAGGGGTGAAAAACTGTTTTTT.

This clone was detected a few times. The rearrangement uses TRBV5-1 and TRBJ1-1, with 8 bases identical to TRBD1. From germline, CDR1 is SGHRS and CDR2 YFSETQ. The CDR3 sequence is 16 residues long. J gave up 1 base and V 4 bases, and 9 bases lay outside the gene matches. The DNA of the CDR3 is TGCGCCAGCAGCATTTCTGGACAGGGCCGGAACACTGAAGCTTTCTTT. Translation: CASSISGQGRNTEAFF.

The gene calls are TRBV5-1 and TRBJ2-2, with 8 bases identical to TRBD2. This CDR3 comprises 16 residues. The germline V gene encodes CDR1 SGHRS and CDR2 YFSETQ. V shed 1 base, J shed 3 bases, and the junction held 5 bases outside the gene matches. CDR3 DNA sequence: TGCGCCAGCAGCTTGTCGGTCGGGGGGGACACCGGGGAGCTGTTTTTT. It specifies CASSLSVGGDTGELFF.

The chain carries TRBV7-9 and TRBJ2-5; tentative D call: TRBD1 (6 bases). CDR3 size: 13 residues. The germline gives CDR1 SEHNR, CDR2 FQNEAQ (reference sequence). The V gene lost 5 bases and the J gene lost 4 bases, with 11 bases spanning the gap. CDR3 bases: TGTGCCAGCAGCGCCCAGGGGAGAGAGACCCAGTACTTC. This translates into CASSAQGRETQYF.

The V call is TRBV11-2, the J call TRBJ1-4, with D hard to call. This CDR3 contains 16 residues. The V end lost 4 bases, the J end lost 4 bases, and 16 bases lay between the germline ends. In germline, CDR1 is SGHAT, CDR2 FQNNGV. The CDR3 sequence: CASSSRMTVLNEKLFF. CDR3 in DNA: TGTGCCAGCAGCTCTCGAATGACGGTCCTTAATGAAAAACTGTTTTTT.

The chain is built from TRBV5-5 and TRBJ1-4; D might be TRBD1 (5 bases). CDR1 and CDR2 (germline): SGHKS, YYEKEE (reference sequence). CDR3 length equals 14 residues. V lost 2 bases, J lost 1 base, and 6 bases lay in between. The CDR3 nucleotides read TGTGCCAGCAGCTTCGGGGGAACTAATGAAAAACTGTTTTTT. This translates into CASSFGGTNEKLFF.